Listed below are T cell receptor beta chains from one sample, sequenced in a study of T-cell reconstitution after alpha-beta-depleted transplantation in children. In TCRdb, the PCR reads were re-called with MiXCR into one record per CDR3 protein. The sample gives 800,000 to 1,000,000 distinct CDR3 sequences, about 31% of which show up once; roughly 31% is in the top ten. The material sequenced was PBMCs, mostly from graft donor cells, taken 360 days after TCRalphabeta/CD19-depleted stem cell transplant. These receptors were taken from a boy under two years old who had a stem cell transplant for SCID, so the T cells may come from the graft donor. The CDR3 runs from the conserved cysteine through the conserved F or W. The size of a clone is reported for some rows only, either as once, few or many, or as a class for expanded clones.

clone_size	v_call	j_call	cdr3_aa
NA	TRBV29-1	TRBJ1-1	CSVDHNRGLEVEAFF
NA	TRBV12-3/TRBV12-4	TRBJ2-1	CASRWGQGYNEQFF
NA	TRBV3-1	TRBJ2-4	CASSQDANIQYF
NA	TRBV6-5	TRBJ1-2	CASSYSGGGYGYTF
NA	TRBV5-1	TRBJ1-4	CASSTRTGNEKLFF
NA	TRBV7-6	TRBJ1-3	CASSLGTGFSGNTIYF
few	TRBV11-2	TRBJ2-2	CASSLGPSSLNTGELFF
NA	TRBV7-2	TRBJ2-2	CASSLQRAPNTGELFF
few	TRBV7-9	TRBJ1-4	CASSPPGIRAEKLFF
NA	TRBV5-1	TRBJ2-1	CASSLEASGEGEQFF
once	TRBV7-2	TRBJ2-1	CASSLALFVLAGYNEQFF
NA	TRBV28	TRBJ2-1	CASSFRGQGPYNEQFF
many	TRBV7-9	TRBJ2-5	CASSPRQGLNQETQYF
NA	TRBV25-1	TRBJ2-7	CASSDLTYEQYF
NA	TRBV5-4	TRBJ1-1	CASSLGSDNTEAFF
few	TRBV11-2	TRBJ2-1	CASSSRDRGLNEQFF
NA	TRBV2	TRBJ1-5	CASSEGERRFQPQHF
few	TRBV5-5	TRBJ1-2	CASSPVLGRGNYGYTF
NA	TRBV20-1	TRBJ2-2	CSARRGIQNTGELFF
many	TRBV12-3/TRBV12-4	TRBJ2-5	CASSLARETQYF
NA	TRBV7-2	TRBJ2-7	CASSLFRGGGTYEQYF
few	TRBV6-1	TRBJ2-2	CASSSVAARGVGELFF
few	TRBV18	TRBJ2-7	CASSPRANYEQYF
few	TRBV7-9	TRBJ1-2	CASSARTENYGYTF
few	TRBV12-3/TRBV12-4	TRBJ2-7	CASSFVIAGAFEGQYF
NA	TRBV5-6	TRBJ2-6	CASSVRFNSGANVLTF
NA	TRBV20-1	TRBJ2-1	CSASTSGGRSTQHEQFF
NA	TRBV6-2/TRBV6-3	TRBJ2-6	CASSRRIPSGANVLTF
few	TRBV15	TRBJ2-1	CATSRGGTGGNEQFF